Below, one T cell receptor beta chain is given with its context. Its cognate antigen is unknown. PCR amplification relied on 60 Vbeta primers (plus 13 Jbeta primers). TCRdb's table, derived via immunoSEQ multiplex PCR, lists solely in-frame clones and lacks some. The repertoire holds 150,000 to 200,000 clones, roughly 72% seen once, with about 2.1% in the top ten. These data come from a study of cytomegalovirus exposure and HLA in healthy donors. Study as a whole: Among the approximately 370 donors who were genotyped, 81% fell in the genetic ancestry cluster that is associated with self-reported Caucasian donors. Points from the study as a whole: Immune exposure information available was restricted to CMV serostatus.

Healthy bone marrow donors made up the donor group. J gave up 4 bases and V 3 bases, and 6 bases lay outside the gene matches. The CDR3 has 15 amino acids. Germline V gene lookup returns CDR1 MNHNY and CDR2 SVGAGI (reference sequence). The sequenced sample consisted of PBMCs. The V and J genes are TRBV6-6 and TRBJ2-7; 10 nucleotides align to TRBD2. This sequence was found in a man aged 25 to 40 in good health and CMV-seronegative. The DNA for the CDR3 is TGTGCCAGCAGTTATATGCCTAGCGGGAGTTACGAGCAGTACTTC. It yields the protein CASSYMPSGSYEQYF.